This entry is about one T cell receptor (beta chain). Its antigen is as yet unknown. The CDR3 runs to 14 residues. The germline CDR1 and CDR2 sequences are SEHNR and FQNEAQ (reference sequence). Trimming took 5 bases from V and 7 from J; bases not matched to a gene: 8. This sample was included in a study of cytomegalovirus exposure and HLA in healthy donors. Study conclusions and caveats: Reported performance of the classifier showed diagnosis of cytomegalovirus status with high specificity and sensitivity. The study flagged roughly 160 TCR beta chains as cytomegalovirus-associated. Rare sequences made up most TCRs, while some public TCRs were found in many donors.

Measured with immunoSEQ multiplex PCR; TCRdb has only the in-frame clones, and not every one. The sample records 90,000 to 150,000 clones, about 84% being singletons. Source material: PBMCs. V and J are TRBV7-9 and TRBJ2-1, with 7 nucleotides matching TRBD2. This sequence originates from a man aged 18 to 29 in good health and CMV-seronegative. CDR3 DNA sequence: TGTGCCAGCAGCACTAGCGTTGCCCGGAATGAGCAGTTCTTC. This translates into CASSTSVARNEQFF.